Below are 30 T cell receptor beta chains sequenced from a single sample in a study of blood T cell repertoires in COVID-19. Assay used: immunoSEQ multiplex PCR; TCRdb lists only in-frame clones, some missing. The sample comprises about 220,000 clones, approximately 85% of which are singletons, and roughly 8.2% rests with the top ten. Sequencing was carried out using peripheral blood. These TCRs come from a woman aged 80 or over with COVID-19, enrolled during active disease.

This sequence joins TRBV29-1 and TRBJ1-6; 7 nucleotides align to TRBD1. CDR3 size: 16 residues. Germline CDR1 is SQVTM and CDR2 is ANQGSEA. V shed 6 bases and J 13 bases; nucleotides not matched to a gene: 21. Here the CDR3 reads CSVEDYRGQTMSPLHF. As DNA, the CDR3 is TGCAGCGTCGAGGACTACAGGGGCCAAACGATGAGTCCCCTCCACTTT.

The chain couples TRBV5-1 to TRBJ2-7; TRBD2 aligns across 10 bases. The V gene's germline CDR1 is SGHRS and CDR2 YFSETQ. V shed 6 bases, J shed 3 bases, and the junction held 12 bases outside the gene matches. The CDR3 consists of 16 residues. The CDR3: CASTLGPSGSIYEQYF. DNA of the CDR3: TGCGCCAGCACATTGGGGCCTAGCGGGAGTATCTACGAGCAGTACTTC.

The J gene is TRBJ1-5, the V gene TRBV5-5, with unresolved D. Between the trimmed V and J ends, which lost 0 bases and 4 bases, there was a span of 8 bases. The CDR3 length is 14 residues. CDR1 is SGHKS and CDR2 is YYEKEE in the germline V gene (reference sequence). CDR3 coding DNA: TGTGCCAGCAGCTTGGTTTCAGATAATCAGCCCCAGCATTTT. It translates to CASSLVSDNQPQHF.

The chain is built from TRBV5-1 and TRBJ1-1, with TRBD1 identical over 9 bases. The CDR3 has 15 amino acids. The germline V gene has CDR1 SGHRS and CDR2 YFSETQ. The ends lost 0 bases at V and 7 bases at J; junction bases unmatched: 7. This CDR3 reads CASSLEGQGYDEAFF. The CDR3 nucleotides are TGCGCCAGCAGCTTGGAGGGACAGGGTTATGATGAAGCTTTCTTT.

The chain recombines TRBV27 with TRBJ1-2, with D possibly TRBD1 on 6 matching bases. Trimming cost V 5 bases and J 8 bases, with 15 bases left between them. Per the germline V gene, CDR1 is MNHEY and CDR2 is SMNVEV (reference sequence). CDR3 length: 13 amino acids. CDR3 residues: CASSGRTATGYTF. The CDR3 DNA reads as TGTGCCAGCAGTGGTCGGACAGCTACGGGCTACACCTTC.

This clone was picked up a small number of times. The V call is TRBV4-2, the J call TRBJ2-4, with D maybe TRBD1 (6 bases). CDR1 and CDR2 from the germline V gene are LGHNA and YNFKEQ. The germline V and J ends were trimmed by 0 bases and 1 base, with 7 bases remaining between them. This CDR3 has 15 residues. CDR3 DNA sequence: TGTGCCAGCAGCCAAGAGGGGGCGGCCAAAAACATTCAGTACTTC. Translating it yields CASSQEGAAKNIQYF.

This chain connects TRBV3-1 (or the pseudogene TRBV3-2) to TRBJ2-2; D is possibly TRBD2 (6 bases). The V and J ends lost 0 bases and 4 bases respectively, with 15 bases between them. CDR1 LGHDT and CDR2 YNNKEL come from the germline V gene (reference sequence). This CDR3 has 17 residues. The CDR3 DNA reads as TGTGCCAGCAGCCAAGAAGTCGAGACTAGACCCACCGGGGAGCTGTTTTTT. Translated, it gives CASSQEVETRPTGELFF.

The rearrangement uses TRBV5-6 and TRBJ2-1; the match to TRBD2 covers 10 bases. Germline V lookup: CDR1 SGHDT, CDR2 YYEEEE. The trim removed 4 bases at V and 5 bases at J, leaving 6 bases unmatched. There are 15 residues in the CDR3. The chain's CDR3 is CASSALAGVDNEQFF. Written as DNA, the CDR3 is TGTGCCAGCAGCGCCCTAGCGGGGGTTGACAATGAGCAGTTCTTC.

This chain connects TRBV2 to TRBJ1-6; possibly TRBD1 for D (6 bases). V lost 2 bases to trimming and J lost 7 bases, with 12 bases between them. Germline V CDR1 and CDR2: SNHLY, FYNNEI. The CDR3 contains 15 residues. CDR3 sequence reads: CASSERAGDNSPLHF. CDR3 bases: TGTGCCAGCAGTGAACGGGCAGGGGACAATTCACCCCTCCACTTT.

Notes on this clone: With a far larger clone one base away, a read error is the likely cause. This chain joins TRBV27 and TRBJ1-5; D remains unclear. The CDR3 runs 12 residues. Germline CDR1 reads MNHEY; CDR2 reads SMNVEV (reference sequence). The V and J ends lost 4 bases and 4 bases respectively, with 5 bases between them. This CDR3 reads CASSSGNQPQHF. DNA for the CDR3: TGTGCCAGCAGTTCAGGTAATCAGCCCCAGCATTTT.

The chain couples TRBV5-1 to TRBJ2-5; unclear D gene. The germline CDR1 and CDR2 sequences are SGHRS and YFSETQ. The CDR3 covers 13 residues. The V and J ends lost 0 bases and 4 bases respectively, with 7 bases between them. The CDR3 region has the DNA TGCGCCAGCAGCTTGGTTGTAGCAGAGACCCAGTACTTC. This sequence encodes CASSLVVAETQYF.

V gene TRBV7-9 combines with J gene TRBJ1-1, with D uncertain. CDR1 and CDR2 (germline): SEHNR, FQNEAQ (reference sequence). The germline V and J ends were trimmed by 0 bases and 6 bases, with 14 bases remaining between them. The CDR3 is made up of 15 amino acids. This chain's CDR3 is CASSLASGQAPEAFF. The CDR3 region has the DNA TGTGCCAGCAGCTTAGCGTCTGGTCAGGCCCCTGAAGCTTTCTTT.

This clone has just a few counts. The chain uses TRBV9 and TRBJ2-3; the D gene is possibly TRBD2 (5 bases). The CDR3 covers 15 residues. Trimming stripped 0 bases from V and 4 bases from J, with 12 bases between. Germline CDR1 is SGDLS and CDR2 is YYNGEE. The CDR3 coding sequence is TGTGCCAGCAGCGTAGGGAGGAGCATCTCAGATACGCAGTATTTT. Protein: CASSVGRSISDTQYF.

The chain links TRBV11-2 to TRBJ2-7; no firm D call. V shed 2 bases and J shed 0 bases, with 11 bases lying between them. The CDR3 is 15 residues long. Germline assignment: CDR1 SGHAT and CDR2 FQNNGV. CDR3 in amino acids: CASSLTPISSYEQYF. CDR3 DNA: TGTGCCAGCAGCTTAACACCGATCAGCTCCTACGAGCAGTACTTC.

This rearrangement joins TRBV6-2 or TRBV6-3 to TRBJ2-7; TRBD2 matches at 13 bases. V shed 5 bases, J shed 6 bases, and the junction held 10 bases outside the gene matches. The V gene's germline CDR1 is MNHEY and CDR2 SVGEGT. The CDR3 spans 16 residues. CDR3 region: CASSSGTSGIRGEQYF. Written as DNA, the CDR3 is TGTGCCAGCAGTAGCGGGACTAGCGGGATCCGCGGCGAGCAGTACTTC.

V and J are TRBV4-2 and TRBJ1-2; D is perhaps TRBD1 (5 bases). V was trimmed by 0 bases and J by 5 bases, leaving 13 bases between them. The CDR3 length is 15 residues. Germline values: CDR1 LGHNA, CDR2 YNFKEQ. The chain's CDR3 is CASSQERGGAYGYTF. The CDR3 coding sequence is TGTGCCAGCAGCCAAGAAAGAGGAGGGGCTTATGGCTACACCTTC.

The chain links TRBV6-1 to TRBJ2-1; 11 positions match TRBD2. The V gene end was trimmed by 2 bases and the J gene end by 0 bases; junction bases not matched to a gene: 9. Germline loops: CDR1 MNHNS, CDR2 SASEGT. The CDR3 covers 19 residues. DNA of the CDR3: TGTGCCAGCAGTGAACGGGCTAGCGGGGGGCCAAGCTCCTACAATGAGCAGTTCTTC. Its protein is CASSERASGGPSSYNEQFF.

The chain joins TRBV7-6 to TRBJ2-1; a weak D match, TRBD2 (6 bases). The CDR3 contains 17 residues. The V end was cut by 0 bases, the J end by 6 bases, with 18 bases between. From germline, CDR1 is SGHVS and CDR2 FNYEAQ. Here the CDR3 DNA reads TGTGCCAGCAGCTTAGCCGCCCGGGCGGGGACCCTCAATGAGCAGTTCTTC. Residues: CASSLAARAGTLNEQFF.

This clone turned up a few times. The J gene is TRBJ1-5, the V gene TRBV5-1; no clear D gene. With 0 bases removed from V and 1 base from J, the gap between germline ends came to 11 bases. This CDR3 comprises 16 residues. Looked up from germline, CDR1 is SGHRS and CDR2 is YFSETQ. The CDR3 nucleotides read TGCGCCAGCAGCTTGGATGGGAGTTCGAGCAATCAGCCCCAGCATTTT. Amino acids: CASSLDGSSSNQPQHF.

The V call is TRBV5-1, the J call TRBJ1-3, with D unresolved. V lost 0 bases to trimming and J lost 0 bases, with 7 bases between them. The CDR3 is 15 amino acids. CDR1 and CDR2 (germline): SGHRS, YFSETQ. The CDR3 region is CASSLGPISGNTIYF. The CDR3 region has the DNA TGCGCCAGCAGCTTGGGGCCCATCTCTGGAAACACCATATATTTT.

The gene calls are TRBV7-3 and TRBJ1-1; D gene uncertain. The CDR3 extends over 13 amino acids. The germline V gene has CDR1 SGHTA and CDR2 FQGTGA. Trimming pared 3 bases from V and 1 base from J, leaving 6 bases between. This CDR3 reads CASSFTENTEAFF. The CDR3 DNA reads TGTGCCAGCAGCTTCACAGAGAACACTGAAGCTTTCTTT.

This rearrangement joins TRBV12-3 or TRBV12-4 to TRBJ1-1; TRBD1 agrees at 9 bases. CDR3 size: 12 residues. Unmatched junction bases numbered 6, after V lost 6 bases and J lost 10 bases. In DNA, the CDR3 is TGTGCCAGCAGACAGACAGGGGGTCTAGCTTTCTTT. It encodes CASRQTGGLAFF.

The V call is TRBV20-1, the J call TRBJ1-1; 8 bases are a match to TRBD1. The CDR3 runs 15 residues. The J segment lost 3 bases and the V segment lost 3 bases, leaving 9 bases of the junction unmatched. Looked up from germline, CDR1 is DFQATT and CDR2 is SNEGSKA (reference sequence). For the CDR3, the DNA is TGCAGTGCTAGTAGAAACAGGGGGTCGGACACTGAAGCTTTCTTT. Its translation: CSASRNRGSDTEAFF.

The rearrangement joins TRBV28 to TRBJ1-2; D uncertain. The germline V and J ends were trimmed by 2 bases and 4 bases, with 14 bases remaining between them. CDR1 is MDHEN, CDR2 SYDVKM, per germline. The CDR3 has 15 amino acids. Written as DNA, the CDR3 is TGTGCCAGCAGTTTACAGGAGGCCCGGAGCTATGGCTACACCTTC. Translation gives CASSLQEARSYGYTF.

The V gene is TRBV3-1 (or the pseudogene TRBV3-2), the J gene TRBJ2-5; D is uncertain. The CDR3 totals 13 residues. Trimming took off 1 base at V and 5 bases at J, with 8 bases between the two ends. Per germline, CDR1 LGHDT and CDR2 YNNKEL (reference sequence). The CDR3 sequence: CASSQVTGETQYF. The CDR3, as DNA: TGTGCCAGCAGCCAAGTCACCGGGGAGACCCAGTACTTC.

CDR3 region: CASSLSGGRGYTF. The CDR3 nucleotides are TGTGCCAGCAGTTTATCAGGGGGCCGGGGCTACACCTTC. This sequence joins TRBV28 and TRBJ1-2; 8 bases align to TRBD1. The ends lost 1 base at V and 8 bases at J; junction bases unmatched: 3. The V gene's germline CDR1 is MDHEN and CDR2 SYDVKM. The CDR3 has 13 residues.

The chain couples TRBV5-1 to TRBJ2-2; D might be TRBD1 (6 bases). The CDR3 is 18 residues long. Germline lookup yields CDR1 SGHRS and CDR2 YFSETQ. V was pared by 4 bases and J by 6 bases, with 25 bases between. As DNA, the CDR3 is TGCGCCAGCAGCGGTACCGGACTGACGGGTGCAGGGGCCGGGGAGCTGTTTTTT. This encodes CASSGTGLTGAGAGELFF.

This clone has just a few counts. This chain links TRBV12-3 or TRBV12-4 with TRBJ2-2; TRBD2 is a possible D gene (5 bases). This CDR3 has 13 residues. Trimming took off 2 bases at V and 6 bases at J, with 7 bases between the two ends. This CDR3 reads CASSLLAPGELFF. The CDR3 DNA follows: TGTGCCAGCAGTTTACTAGCTCCCGGGGAGCTGTTTTTT.

J is TRBJ1-4 and V is TRBV18, with no clear D. V lost 3 bases and J 8 bases, leaving 16 bases between the germline ends. CDR1 is KGHSH and CDR2 is LQKENI in the germline V gene. The CDR3 is made up of 15 amino acids. CDR3 DNA: TGTGCCAGCTCACCCCGGCCGGGGATGGCAGAAAAACTGTTTTTT. Protein sequence: CASSPRPGMAEKLFF.

J is TRBJ2-1 and V is TRBV7-4, with 7 nucleotides matching TRBD2. The V gene end was trimmed by 1 base and the J gene end by 2 bases; junction bases not matched to a gene: 5. CDR3 length: 16 amino acids. Germline V CDR1 and CDR2: SGHVT, SQSDAQ. The CDR3 loop is CASSLVTSGAYNEQFF. The CDR3 bases are TGTGCCAGCAGCTTAGTGACGAGCGGGGCCTACAATGAGCAGTTCTTC.